This TCR beta chain came from a study of cytomegalovirus exposure and HLA in healthy donors. The PCR ran on 60 Vbeta and 13 Jbeta primers. Repertoires were generated with immunoSEQ multiplex PCR, while TCRdb's copy carries only in-frame clones and drops some. The table records around 140,000 clones, 55% to 80% of them present only once. The receptor was derived from a woman aged 40-49 years in good health and CMV-seronegative. The source material was PBMCs.

CDR3 loop: CASSLGIQGRINYGYTF. The CDR3 region has the DNA TGCGCCAGCAGCTTGGGGATACAGGGAAGAATCAACTATGGCTACACCTTC. V is TRBV5-1 and J is TRBJ1-2; possible D gene TRBD1, 6 bases. CDR3 length: 17 amino acids. The germline V gene has CDR1 SGHRS and CDR2 YFSETQ. V lost 0 bases and J lost 2, with 17 bases in between.